These 26 T cell receptor beta chains were sequenced from one sample in a study of shared clonotypes between healthy human individuals. The repertoire was sequenced with immunoSEQ multiplex PCR; TCRdb's copy has only in-frame clones and lacks some. This table holds approximately 640,000 clones, roughly 87% found once. What was sequenced was memory CD8+ T cells from PBMCs. The subset: CD45RO+ cells pooled with CCR7-negative TemRA cells. The receptors were gathered from a man aged 18 to 30 in good health. Some clones in this sample may be carry-over from other donors' samples.

This sequence joins TRBV15 and TRBJ2-7; 7 bases map to TRBD2. V was pared by 1 base and J by 4 bases, with 4 bases of the junction left unmatched. Germline V gene sequence: CDR1 LNHNV, CDR2 YYDKDF (reference sequence). CDR3 length: 14 amino acids. CDR3 coding DNA: TGTGCCACCAGCAGAGTTCTAGCGGCTTACGAGCAGTACTTC. Translated: CATSRVLAAYEQYF.

This chain joins TRBV4-1 and TRBJ2-1, with 8 nucleotides matching TRBD2. CDR1 MGHRA and CDR2 YSYEKL come from the germline V gene. The ends lost 2 bases at V and 2 bases at J; junction bases unmatched: 8. This CDR3 comprises 17 residues. CDR3 in amino acids: CASSQILREGPYNEQFF. CDR3 coding DNA: TGCGCCAGCAGCCAAATATTACGGGAGGGCCCCTACAATGAGCAGTTCTTC.

V usage is TRBV27 and J usage is TRBJ2-1, with 9 positions matching TRBD2. J gave up 0 bases and V 10 bases, and 10 bases lay outside the gene matches. This CDR3 contains 16 residues. Germline V gives CDR1 MNHEY, CDR2 SMNVEV (reference sequence). CDR3 loop: CATTGLARSSYNEQFF. CDR3 nucleotides: TGTGCCACCACTGGACTAGCGCGAAGCTCCTACAATGAGCAGTTCTTC.

DNA of the CDR3: TGTGCCAGCAGTTACTCGAGTCGGACAGGGGTGAATGAGCAGTTCTTC. Translating it yields CASSYSSRTGVNEQFF. The chain links TRBV6-6 to TRBJ2-1; 9 bases line up with TRBD1. From germline, CDR1 is MNHNY and CDR2 SVGAGI (reference sequence). There are 16 residues in the CDR3. Trimming took 0 bases from V and 7 from J; bases not matched to a gene: 7.

This clone was picked up one time. V usage is TRBV7-9 and J usage is TRBJ2-1; 12 bases map to TRBD2. Losses at the gene ends were 4 bases for V and 7 bases for J; bases not matched to a gene: 5. CDR1 is SEHNR, CDR2 FQNEAQ, per germline (reference sequence). CDR3 length equals 15 residues. As DNA, the CDR3 is TGTGCCAGCAGCTCCGCTAGCGGGGGGGAGAATGAGCAGTTCTTC. Translating gives CASSSASGGENEQFF.

This chain connects TRBV5-6 to TRBJ1-4; 9 nucleotides agree with TRBD1. Germline loops: CDR1 SGHDT, CDR2 YYEEEE. With V trimmed by 2 bases and J by 6 bases, 5 bases remained unmatched. The CDR3 is 15 residues long. CDR3 sequence (DNA): TGTGCCAGCAGCTTTTACCGGGACAGGGATGAAAAACTGTTTTTT. This encodes CASSFYRDRDEKLFF.

The V call is TRBV11-2, the J call TRBJ2-4, with a tentative D call TRBD2 (7 bases). In germline, CDR1 is SGHAT, CDR2 FQNNGV. The CDR3 extends over 14 amino acids. V lost 2 bases, J lost 9 bases, and 14 bases lay in between. DNA for the CDR3: TGTGCCAGCAGCTTACTAGCGGAGGGGGGCATTCAGTACTTC. This translates into CASSLLAEGGIQYF.

This chain joins TRBV5-1 and TRBJ2-3; 13 bases are shared with TRBD2. CDR3 length equals 17 residues. With 4 bases clipped from V and 3 bases from J, the junction kept 8 bases outside the gene matches. Per germline, CDR1 SGHRS and CDR2 YFSETQ. The CDR3 region is CASSGGLAGFVTDTQYF. CDR3 bases: TGCGCCAGCAGCGGGGGACTAGCGGGGTTCGTGACAGATACGCAGTATTTT.

The V call is TRBV4-3, the J call TRBJ2-7; TRBD2 matches at 10 bases. V was clipped by 2 bases and J by 3 bases; unmatched bases: 4. Per the germline V gene, CDR1 is LGHNA and CDR2 is YSLEER. This CDR3 is 15 amino acids long. The DNA of the CDR3 is TGCGCCAGCAGCCAAACTAGCGGGACGAACTACGAGCAGTACTTC. This translates into CASSQTSGTNYEQYF.

V and J are TRBV27 and TRBJ2-1, with 8 nucleotides matching TRBD2. CDR1 is MNHEY, CDR2 SMNVEV, per germline (reference sequence). The trim removed 3 bases at V and 6 bases at J, leaving 7 bases unmatched. CDR3 length equals 15 residues. The CDR3 region is CASSLRREVGNEQFF. In DNA, the CDR3 is TGTGCCAGCAGTTTGCGGCGGGAGGTCGGCAATGAGCAGTTCTTC.

The CDR3 loop reads CASREAAKNIQYF. The CDR3 DNA reads TGTGCCAGCAGGGAAGCGGCCAAAAACATTCAGTACTTC. The chain couples TRBV28 to TRBJ2-4; D unclear. Germline CDR1 and CDR2: MDHEN and SYDVKM. Between the trimmed V and J ends, which lost 6 bases and 1 base, there was a span of 7 bases. The CDR3 runs 13 residues. Full variable domain (missing parts from reference TRBV28 and TRBJ2-4): DVKVTQSSRYLVKRTGEKVFLECVQDMDHENMFWYRQDPGLGLRLIYFSYDVKMKEKGDIPEGYSVSREKKERFSLILESASTNQTSMYLCASREAAKNIQYFGAGTRLSVL.

This clone was found a few times. This sequence joins TRBV30 and TRBJ1-1; D remains ambiguous. Germline lookup yields CDR1 GTSNPN and CDR2 SVGIG (reference sequence). CDR3 size: 13 residues. The V end was cut by 0 bases, the J end by 0 bases, with 5 bases between. As DNA, the CDR3 is TGTGCCTGGAGTGTACGGATGAACACTGAAGCTTTCTTT. Residues: CAWSVRMNTEAFF.

The chain combines TRBV15 with TRBJ2-1; TRBD2 agrees at 12 bases. V trimming: 3 bases; J trimming: 5 bases; junction bases outside the gene matches: 2. The length of the CDR3 is 15 residues. Germline V gene lookup returns CDR1 LNHNV and CDR2 YYDKDF (reference sequence). The CDR3 loop reads CATSSGLAGNNEQFF. CDR3 in DNA: TGTGCCACCAGCAGCGGACTAGCGGGGAACAATGAGCAGTTCTTC.

The chain carries TRBV2 and TRBJ2-7, with 9 bases aligning to TRBD1. Germline trimming cut 6 bases from V and 5 bases from J; bases unmatched to any gene: 11. This CDR3 has 15 residues. Germline assignment: CDR1 SNHLY and CDR2 FYNNEI. The CDR3 DNA sequence: TGTGCCAGCAGAGGCCGGGGACAGGGTTGGGACGAGCAGTACTTC. Translated, it gives CASRGRGQGWDEQYF.

The J gene is TRBJ1-1, the V gene TRBV19, with D hard to call. This CDR3 has 15 amino acids. Trimming removed 5 bases from V and 3 bases from J, with 16 bases in between. CDR1 and CDR2 (germline): LNHDA, SQIVND (reference sequence). CDR3 DNA sequence: TGTGCCAGTAGTGCGGTGACTAGGTGGGACACTGAAGCTTTCTTT. This sequence encodes CASSAVTRWDTEAFF.

Only one count was recorded for this clone. This chain links TRBV5-4 with TRBJ1-1; D gene unclear. The germline CDR1 and CDR2 sequences are SGHNT and YYREEE (reference sequence). V lost 1 base and J 0 bases, leaving 4 bases between the germline ends. CDR3 size: 13 residues. The CDR3 here is CASSLRLNTEAFF. The CDR3 DNA is TGTGCCAGCAGCTTGCGGTTGAACACTGAAGCTTTCTTT.

This clone was detected only a few times. In the same sample, other DNA sequences code for this CDR3. The gene calls are TRBV7-9 and TRBJ2-1, with 14 bases aligning to TRBD2. CDR3 size: 15 residues. The J segment lost 7 bases and the V segment lost 4 bases, leaving 3 bases of the junction unmatched. In germline, CDR1 is SEHNR, CDR2 FQNEAQ (reference sequence). The CDR3 sequence is CASSSGLAGVNEQFF. The CDR3 nucleotides read TGTGCCAGCAGCTCGGGACTAGCGGGAGTGAATGAGCAGTTCTTC. Filled out from reference TRBV7-9 and TRBJ2-1, the complete variable domain reads DTGVSQNPRHKITKRGQNVTFRCDPISEHNRLYWYRQTLGQGPEFLTYFQNEAQLEKSRLLSDRFSAERPKGSFSTLEIQRTEQGDSAMYLCASSSGLAGVNEQFFGPGTRLTVL.

The CDR3 DNA follows: TGTGCCAGCAGTAGATCAGGGGGGGAAGAGACCCAGTACTTC. It encodes CASSRSGGEETQYF. The chain carries TRBV6-1 and TRBJ2-5; perhaps D is TRBD1 or TRBD2 (7 bases each). This CDR3 has 14 amino acids. V lost 5 bases and J 3 bases, leaving 13 bases between the germline ends. Germline loops: CDR1 MNHNS, CDR2 SASEGT.

V is TRBV7-9 and J is TRBJ1-1, with TRBD1 as a possible D gene (6 bases). This CDR3 is built from 16 residues. Per the germline V gene, CDR1 is SEHNR and CDR2 is FQNEAQ (reference sequence). V was trimmed by 5 bases and J by 3 bases, leaving 19 bases between them. The DNA of the CDR3 is TGTGCCAGCAGCCGACAGGAGCTACGGCCGGACACTGAAGCTTTCTTT. Residues: CASSRQELRPDTEAFF.

The chain couples TRBV7-3 to TRBJ2-1; 10 bases line up with TRBD2. With V trimmed by 5 bases and J by 6 bases, 16 bases remained unmatched. Germline CDR1 SGHTA, CDR2 FQGTGA. CDR3 length: 18 amino acids. CDR3 protein: CASSTSHIAGGVVNEQFF. The CDR3 nucleotides are TGTGCCAGCAGCACCTCCCATATAGCGGGAGGAGTAGTCAATGAGCAGTTCTTC.

V gene TRBV4-1 combines with J gene TRBJ2-1; 8 bases match TRBD2. V lost 2 bases to trimming and J lost 8 bases; unmatched junction nucleotides: 5. CDR3 length equals 14 residues. Germline loops: CDR1 MGHRA, CDR2 YSYEKL. The CDR3 DNA sequence: TGCGCCAGCAGCCAAATCGGACTAGCCTATGAGCAGTTCTTC. It translates to CASSQIGLAYEQFF.

The chain employs TRBV4-1 and TRBJ2-2; TRBD2 matches at 7 bases. With V trimmed by 0 bases and J by 4 bases, 5 bases remained unmatched. Germline-derived CDR1 and CDR2 are MGHRA and YSYEKL. The CDR3 covers 16 residues. CDR3 nucleotide sequence: TGCGCCAGCAGCCAAGAAATCAGGGAGGGCACCGGGGAGCTGTTTTTT. Residues: CASSQEIREGTGELFF.

The chain joins TRBV7-2 to TRBJ2-7, with D unclear. CDR1 and CDR2 from the germline V gene are SGHTA and FQGNSA. The CDR3 runs to 16 residues. The V and J ends lost 5 bases and 2 bases respectively, with 19 bases between them. The CDR3 nucleotides are TGTGCCAGCAGCACCCCGTGGCCTCCTACCGCCTACGAGCAGTACTTC. It yields the protein CASSTPWPPTAYEQYF.

This clone was counted a few times. V gene TRBV19 combines with J gene TRBJ2-7; D gene uncertain. Deletions cut 3 bases from V and 3 bases from J, with 9 bases between. Germline assignment: CDR1 LNHDA and CDR2 SQIVND (reference sequence). The CDR3 consists of 13 residues. CDR3 coding DNA: TGTGCCAGTAGTATGGGCAGGTTCTACGAGCAGTACTTC. Encoded protein: CASSMGRFYEQYF.

This clone has just one count. V is TRBV4-3 and J is TRBJ2-3; perhaps TRBD2 as D (5 bases). Deletions cut 1 base from V and 2 bases from J, with 19 bases between. This CDR3 has 18 amino acids. Germline loops: CDR1 LGHNA, CDR2 YSLEER. CDR3 in amino acids: CASSQAVWEHAVTDTQYF. The CDR3 bases are TGCGCCAGCAGCCAAGCCGTGTGGGAGCATGCGGTCACAGATACGCAGTATTTT.

DNA for the CDR3: TGTGCCAGCACCGGACGAGGGGTCGATGAGCAGTTCTTC. Residues: CASTGRGVDEQFF. The chain couples TRBV7-9 to TRBJ2-1; D may be TRBD1 or TRBD2 (5 bases each). Germline CDR1 and CDR2: SEHNR and FQNEAQ (reference sequence). Trimming cost V 7 bases and J 8 bases, with 15 bases left between them. CDR3 length equals 13 residues.